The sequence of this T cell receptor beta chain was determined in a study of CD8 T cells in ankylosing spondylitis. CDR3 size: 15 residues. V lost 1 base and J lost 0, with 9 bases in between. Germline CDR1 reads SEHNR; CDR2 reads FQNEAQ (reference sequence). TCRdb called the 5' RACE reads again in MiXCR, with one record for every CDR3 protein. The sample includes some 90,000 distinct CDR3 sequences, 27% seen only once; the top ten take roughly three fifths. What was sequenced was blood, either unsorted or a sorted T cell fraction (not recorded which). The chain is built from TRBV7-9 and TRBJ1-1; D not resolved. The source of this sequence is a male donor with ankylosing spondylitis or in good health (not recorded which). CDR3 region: CASSLGDFLNTEAFF. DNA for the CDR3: TGTGCCAGCAGCTTAGGTGACTTTTTGAACACTGAAGCTTTCTTT.